A selection of T cell receptor beta chains follows, all from one sample in a study of T cell responses to AZD1222 COVID-19 vaccine. Sequencing was performed with immunoSEQ multiplex PCR; in TCRdb, only in-frame clones are kept and a portion is missing. The sample lists around 77,000 clones; around nine tenths were seen once. Source: peripheral blood, taken on day 0 of AZD1222 vaccination. The receptors originated from an adult in good health. Both conserved end residues are part of each CDR3. D genes are given only for firm matches. Size is omitted from some rows. Given values are once, few, many or a class for expanded clones.

clone_size cdr3_length d_call j_call v_call cdr3_aa cdr3_nt
. 14 . TRBJ2-7 TRBV27 CASSATSLLYEQYF TGTGCCAGCAGTGCTACGAGCCTTTTGTACGAGCAGTACTTC
. 16 . TRBJ2-7 TRBV4-3 CASSHSMTGETYEQYF TGCGCCAGCAGCCACTCCATGACGGGGGAGACCTACGAGCAGTACTTC
once 15 . TRBJ1-2 TRBV5-6 CASSLEGGRGYGYTF TGTGCCAGCAGCCTCGAGGGGGGGCGAGGCTATGGCTACACCTTC
. 14 TRBD1 TRBJ2-2 TRBV7-2 CASSSRGPPEELFF TGTGCCAGCAGCTCCAGGGGGCCACCCGAGGAGCTGTTTTTT
. 17 . TRBJ2-1 TRBV30 CAWSVGVGTLGYNEQFF TGTGCCTGGAGTGTAGGAGTCGGGACCCTGGGGTACAATGAGCAGTTCTTC
. 16 . TRBJ1-5 TRBV6-2/TRBV6-3 CASSYSMAGGNQPQHF TGTGCCAGCAGTTACTCGATGGCAGGCGGCAATCAGCCCCAGCATTTT
. 11 . TRBJ2-7 TRBV6-5 CASGRFYEQYF TGTGCCAGCGGGAGGTTCTACGAGCAGTACTTC
. 14 . TRBJ2-2 TRBV7-3 CASSPEVYTGELFF TGTGCCAGCAGCCCGGAGGTGTACACCGGGGAGCTGTTTTTT
. 13 TRBD1 TRBJ2-7 TRBV30 CAWSGTGGGEQYF TGTGCCTGGAGTGGGACAGGGGGCGGCGAGCAGTACTTC
. 15 TRBD1 TRBJ2-7 TRBV2 CASSKGQGETNEQYF TGTGCCAGCAGTAAGGGACAGGGAGAGACGAACGAGCAGTACTTC
. 14 . TRBJ1-2 TRBV6-5 CASSYSVTNYGYTF TGTGCCAGCAGTTACTCAGTAACTAACTATGGCTACACCTTC
. 16 . TRBJ2-3 TRBV10-2 CASQGPFAGPTDTQYF TGCGCCAGCCAGGGTCCCTTTGCGGGACCCACAGATACGCAGTATTTT
. 15 . TRBJ1-1 TRBV11-2 CASSIRQLMNTEAFF TGTGCCAGCAGCATAAGACAACTCATGAACACTGAAGCTTTCTTT
once 16 TRBD2 TRBJ2-1 TRBV14 CASSPSRGGIYNEQFF TGTGCCAGCAGCCCCTCACGGGGGGGGATATACAATGAGCAGTTCTTC
. 15 . TRBJ1-2 TRBV5-4 CASSSQGSPTYGYTF TGTGCCAGCAGCTCCCAGGGGTCCCCTACCTATGGCTACACCTTC
. 13 TRBD1 TRBJ1-2 TRBV5-6 CASSSTGVYGYTF TGTGCCAGCAGCTCCACAGGGGTGTATGGCTACACCTTC
. 14 . TRBJ1-4 TRBV5-6 CASSFRGIDEKLFF TGTGCCAGCAGCTTTCGGGGAATTGATGAAAAACTGTTTTTT
. 15 TRBD2 TRBJ2-1 TRBV10-3 CAISPLAGGYNEQFF TGTGCCATCAGTCCACTAGCGGGGGGGTACAATGAGCAGTTCTTC
. 17 TRBD1 TRBJ2-5 TRBV5-1 CASSSGTGGIGQETQYF TGCGCCAGCAGTTCTGGGACAGGGGGGATTGGGCAAGAGACCCAGTACTTC
few 14 TRBD2 TRBJ2-7 TRBV13 CASSFHHLPGGQYF TGTGCCAGCAGCTTCCATCACCTACCGGGGGGGCAGTACTTC
. 13 . TRBJ1-1 TRBV12-3/TRBV12-4 CASRQHGGTEAFF TGTGCCAGCAGGCAGCACGGGGGCACTGAAGCTTTCTTT
. 15 . TRBJ1-5 TRBV6-1 CASSELWGGNQPQHF TGTGCCAGCAGTGAACTCTGGGGAGGAAATCAGCCCCAGCATTTT
. 14 TRBD1 TRBJ1-2 TRBV19 CASMGDRFIYGYTF TGTGCCAGTATGGGGGACAGGTTCATCTATGGCTACACCTTC
. 14 . TRBJ1-1 TRBV28 CASSSPDRTKGAFF TGTGCCAGCAGTTCCCCGGACCGAACGAAGGGAGCTTTCTTT
. 15 TRBD1 TRBJ2-3 TRBV4-2 CASSDGTGALDTQYF TGTGCCAGCAGCGACGGGACAGGTGCACTAGATACGCAGTATTTT
. 13 . TRBJ1-5 TRBV6-6 CASSYSTDSTQHF TGTGCCAGCAGTTACTCGACCGATTCGACCCAGCATTTT
. 12 TRBD1 TRBJ1-1 TRBV10-3 CAIWTGNTEAFF TGTGCCATTTGGACAGGGAACACTGAAGCTTTCTTT
. 17 . TRBJ1-6 TRBV30 CAWSEAGAQVVGSPLHF TGTGCCTGGAGTGAAGCCGGGGCCCAGGTCGTAGGTTCACCCCTCCACTTT
. 17 TRBD1 TRBJ2-2 TRBV7-8 CASSLAGQGANTGELFF TGTGCCAGCAGCCTCGCGGGACAGGGGGCTAACACCGGGGAGCTGTTTTTT
. 15 TRBD1 TRBJ1-2 TRBV6-5 CASTTGEDRDYGYTF TGTGCCAGCACTACAGGCGAGGACAGGGACTATGGCTACACCTTC
once 15 . TRBJ2-7 TRBV19 CASSIDGASGSKQYF TGTGCCAGTAGTATAGACGGGGCCTCCGGGTCGAAGCAGTACTTC
. 15 . TRBJ1-5 TRBV6-1 CASSDLGSTSQPQHF TGTGCCAGCAGTGATCTGGGGTCAACATCTCAGCCCCAGCATTTT
. 18 . TRBJ1-5 TRBV5-8 CASSSWTDPNGGNQPQHF TGTGCCAGCAGCTCCTGGACGGACCCCAATGGAGGCAATCAGCCCCAGCATTTT
. 14 TRBD1 TRBJ1-2 TRBV19 CASRDRGNNYGYTF TGTGCCAGCCGGGACAGGGGAAATAACTATGGCTACACCTTC
. 12 . TRBJ1-2 TRBV12-3/TRBV12-4 CASSLGQYGYTF TGTGCCAGCAGTTTAGGACAGTATGGCTACACCTTC
. 13 . TRBJ1-6 TRBV6-4 CASGREVDSPLHF TGTGCCAGCGGGAGGGAGGTGGATTCACCCCTCCACTTT
. 12 . TRBJ1-2 TRBV3-1/TRBV3-2 CASSQDAGGYTF TGTGCCAGCAGCCAAGACGCAGGTGGCTACACCTTC
. 15 . TRBJ1-1 TRBV6-6 CASSGWGGAGTEAFF TGTGCCAGCAGCGGCTGGGGGGGCGCGGGAACTGAAGCTTTCTTT
. 14 . TRBJ2-1 TRBV9 CASSLVGAYNEQFF TGTGCCAGCAGCCTGGTAGGCGCCTACAATGAGCAGTTCTTC
. 15 . TRBJ2-3 TRBV7-3 CASSLNGREVDTQYF TGTGCCAGCAGCTTAAATGGCAGGGAGGTAGATACGCAGTATTTT
once 13 . TRBJ1-1 TRBV30 CAWRSAKGTEAFF TGTGCCTGGAGATCGGCCAAGGGGACTGAAGCTTTCTTT
. 15 . TRBJ1-4 TRBV14 CASSQGGWSNEKLFF TGTGCCAGCAGCCAAGGGGGTTGGTCTAATGAAAAACTGTTTTTT
. 15 TRBD1 TRBJ1-2 TRBV30 CAWSGVTGVLGGYTF TGTGCCTGGAGTGGAGTTACAGGGGTACTAGGTGGCTACACCTTC
few 13 . TRBJ2-1 TRBV11-2 CASSLGRNNEQFF TGTGCCAGCAGCTTGGGACGGAACAATGAGCAGTTCTTC
. 16 . TRBJ1-1 TRBV18 CASSPQTLEVNTEAFF TGTGCCAGCTCACCACAGACCCTGGAGGTGAACACTGAAGCTTTCTTT
. 14 TRBD1 TRBJ1-1 TRBV5-6 CASSRDRMNTEAFF TGTGCCAGCAGCAGGGACAGGATGAACACTGAAGCTTTCTTT
. 12 . TRBJ2-7 TRBV30 CAWSADAYEQYF TGTGCCTGGAGTGCGGATGCCTACGAGCAGTACTTC
. 14 . TRBJ1-2 TRBV11-2 CASSLVGSLNGYTF TGTGCCAGCAGCCTGGTGGGGTCTTTAAATGGCTACACCTTC
. 15 TRBD1 TRBJ1-5 TRBV7-2 CASSQAGGGNQPQHF TGTGCCAGCAGCCAGGCAGGGGGGGGCAATCAGCCCCAGCATTTT
. 13 . TRBJ1-1 TRBV10-3 CAISEKGLTEAFF TGTGCCATCAGTGAGAAGGGTTTGACTGAAGCTTTCTTT
. 13 . TRBJ2-3 TRBV25-1 CASSEYGTDTQYF TGTGCCAGCAGTGAATATGGCACAGATACGCAGTATTTT
. 19 . TRBJ1-6 TRBV18 CASSPPGGTRGRGDSPLHF TGTGCCAGCTCACCACCGGGAGGGACCCGGGGGCGCGGGGATTCACCCCTCCACTTT